This TCR beta chain comes out of a study of blood T cell repertoires in COVID-19. Study context: T cells, B-cell-depleted T cells, or PBMCs supplied cDNA or gDNA.

The method was immunoSEQ multiplex PCR; TCRdb's version includes in-frame clones alone and lacks a portion of them. The sample has some 270,000 clones, more than 75% seen once. Ages ranged from about 18 to 89 years, with residence in approximately 25 US areas. Cohorts were assigned according to the clinical history that participants reported. V gave up 5 bases and J gave up 8 bases; unmatched junction bases: 5. Looked up from germline, CDR1 is MNHEY and CDR2 is SVGEGT. The CDR3 is 13 residues long. The chain joins TRBV6-2 or TRBV6-3 to TRBJ1-2, with 10 bases lining up with TRBD1. Material for sequencing was PBMCs or T cells enriched from blood (not recorded which). The receptor was isolated from a woman between 50 and 59 years old who had been exposed to COVID-19. Here the CDR3 reads CASSRQGAGGYTF. The CDR3 DNA follows: TGTGCCAGCAGTAGACAGGGGGCTGGAGGCTACACCTTC.